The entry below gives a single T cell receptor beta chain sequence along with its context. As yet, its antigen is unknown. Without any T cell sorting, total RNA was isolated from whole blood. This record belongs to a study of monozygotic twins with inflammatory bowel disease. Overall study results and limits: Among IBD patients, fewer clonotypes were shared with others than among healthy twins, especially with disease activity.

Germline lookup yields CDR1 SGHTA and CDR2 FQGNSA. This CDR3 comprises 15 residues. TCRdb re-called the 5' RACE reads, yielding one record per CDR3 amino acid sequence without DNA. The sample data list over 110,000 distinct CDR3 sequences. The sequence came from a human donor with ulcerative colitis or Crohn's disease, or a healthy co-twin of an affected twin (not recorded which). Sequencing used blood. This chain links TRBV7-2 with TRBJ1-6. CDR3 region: CASSPGGPYNSPLHF. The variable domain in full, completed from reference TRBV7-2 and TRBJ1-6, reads GAGVSQSPSNKVTEKGKDVELRCDPISGHTALYWYRQSLGQGLEFLIYFQGNSAPDKSGLPSDRFSAERTGGSVSTLTIQRTQQEDSAVYLCASSPGGPYNSPLHFGNGTRLTVT.